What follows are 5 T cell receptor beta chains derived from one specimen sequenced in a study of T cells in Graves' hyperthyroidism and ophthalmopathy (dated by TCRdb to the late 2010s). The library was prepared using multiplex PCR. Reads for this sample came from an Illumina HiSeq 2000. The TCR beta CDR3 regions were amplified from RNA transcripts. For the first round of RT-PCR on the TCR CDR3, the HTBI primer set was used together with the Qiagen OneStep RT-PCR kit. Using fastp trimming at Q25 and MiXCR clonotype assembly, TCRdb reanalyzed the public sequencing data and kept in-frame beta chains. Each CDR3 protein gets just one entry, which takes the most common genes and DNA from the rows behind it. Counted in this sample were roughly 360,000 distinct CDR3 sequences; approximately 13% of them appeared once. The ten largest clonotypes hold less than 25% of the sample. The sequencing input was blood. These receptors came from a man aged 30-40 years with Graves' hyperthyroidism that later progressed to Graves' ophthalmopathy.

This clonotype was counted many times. The CDR3 sequence: CASFPGGTNEKLFF. The DNA of the CDR3 is TGTGCCAGTTTCCCTGGGGGCACTAATGAAAAACTGTTTTTT. The chain recombines TRBV6-1 with TRBJ1-4, with TRBD1 as a possible D gene (6 bases). Deletions cut 9 bases from V and 2 bases from J, with 13 bases between. This CDR3 has 14 amino acids. The V gene's germline CDR1 is MNHNS and CDR2 SASEGT.

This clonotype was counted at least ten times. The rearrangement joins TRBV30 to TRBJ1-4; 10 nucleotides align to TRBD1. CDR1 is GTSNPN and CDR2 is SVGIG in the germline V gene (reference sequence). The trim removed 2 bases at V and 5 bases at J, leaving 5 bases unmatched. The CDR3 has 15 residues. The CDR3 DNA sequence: TGTGCCTGGAGTCCGACAGGGGGCTGGAATGAAAAACTGTTTTTT. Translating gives CAWSPTGGWNEKLFF.

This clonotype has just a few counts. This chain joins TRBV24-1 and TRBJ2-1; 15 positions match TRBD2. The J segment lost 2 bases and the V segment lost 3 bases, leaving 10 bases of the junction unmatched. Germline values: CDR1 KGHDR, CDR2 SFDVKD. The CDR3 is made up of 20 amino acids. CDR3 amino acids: CATSDPGLAGGSAPYNEQFF. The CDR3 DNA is TGTGCCACCAGTGATCCGGGACTAGCGGGGGGTTCCGCTCCCTACAATGAGCAGTTCTTC.

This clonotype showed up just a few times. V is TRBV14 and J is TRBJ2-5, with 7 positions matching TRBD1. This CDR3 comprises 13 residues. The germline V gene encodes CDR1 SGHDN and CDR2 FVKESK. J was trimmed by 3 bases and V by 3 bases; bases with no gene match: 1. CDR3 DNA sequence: TGTGCCAGCAGCCACGGACAGGAAGAGACCCAGTACTTC. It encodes CASSHGQEETQYF.

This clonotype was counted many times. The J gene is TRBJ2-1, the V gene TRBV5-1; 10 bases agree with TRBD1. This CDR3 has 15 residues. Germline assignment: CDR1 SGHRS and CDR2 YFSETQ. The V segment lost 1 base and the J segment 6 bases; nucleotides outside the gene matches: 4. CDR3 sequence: CASSLLGTGVNEQFF. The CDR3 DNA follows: TGCGCCAGCAGCTTGTTGGGGACAGGGGTCAATGAGCAGTTCTTC. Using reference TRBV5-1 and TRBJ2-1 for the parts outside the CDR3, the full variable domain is KAGVTQTPRYLIKTRGQQVTLSCSPISGHRSVSWYQQTPGQGLQFLFEYFSETQRNKGNFPGRFSGRQFSNSRSEMNVSTLELGDSALYLCASSLLGTGVNEQFFGPGTRLTVL.